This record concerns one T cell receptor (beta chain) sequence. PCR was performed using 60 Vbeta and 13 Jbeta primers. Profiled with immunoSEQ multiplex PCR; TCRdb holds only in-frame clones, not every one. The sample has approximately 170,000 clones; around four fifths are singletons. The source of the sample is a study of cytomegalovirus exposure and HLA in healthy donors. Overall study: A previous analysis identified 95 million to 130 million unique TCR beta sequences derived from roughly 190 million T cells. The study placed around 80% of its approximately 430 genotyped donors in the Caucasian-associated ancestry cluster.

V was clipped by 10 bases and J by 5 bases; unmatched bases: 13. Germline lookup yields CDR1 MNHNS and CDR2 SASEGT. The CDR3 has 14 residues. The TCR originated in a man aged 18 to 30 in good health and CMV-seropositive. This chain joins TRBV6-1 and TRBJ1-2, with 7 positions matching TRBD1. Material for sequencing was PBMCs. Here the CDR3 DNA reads TGTGCCACCCCCCTCCTGACAGGGTATTATGGCTACACCTTC. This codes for CATPLLTGYYGYTF.